This T cell receptor beta chain derives from a study of blood T cell repertoires in COVID-19. In the authors' methods: Amplifying reference gene primers gave estimates of nucleated cell counts. Using immunoSEQ multiplex PCR, the repertoire was profiled, and TCRdb retains in-frame clones only, with some absent. Clone size and V and J calls were adopted from that table, with D and trimming inferred from the DNA. The repertoire holds fewer than 250,000 clones, with under 90% as singletons. This CDR3 region has 13 residues. Germline assignment: CDR1 SGHNT and CDR2 YYREEE (reference sequence). The V end lost 4 bases, the J end lost 6 bases, and 11 bases lay between the germline ends.

The chain recombines TRBV5-4 with TRBJ1-5, with D tentatively TRBD1 (5 bases). The sample comprised peripheral blood. This receptor was taken from a man aged 55 to 69 with acute or convalescent COVID-19. In DNA, the CDR3 is TGTGCCAGCAGCCTGGCGGGGGGTCAGCCCCAGCATTTT. Translated: CASSLAGGQPQHF. Variable domain in full (rest from reference TRBV5-4 and TRBJ1-5): ETGVTQSPTHLIKTRGQQVTLRCSSQSGHNTVSWYQQALGQGPQFIFQYYREEENGRGNFPPRFSGLQFPNYSSELNVNALELDDSALYLCASSLAGGQPQHFGDGTRLSIL.